A single sample gave rise to the 21 T cell receptor beta chains below, sequenced in a study of blood T cell repertoires in COVID-19 (dated by TCRdb to about 2020). Library method: the immunoSEQ multiplex PCR assay. In its TCRdb copy, this immuneACCESS table keeps in-frame sequences only and misses some clones. Where compared with another copy, unresolved V genes explain less than half of these, and the others have no known cause. The sample table records about 440,000 clones; 80% to 95% of these occur just once. The ten most abundant clones make up 0.6% to 0.7% of the sample. Sequenced sample: PBMCs or T cells enriched from blood (not recorded which). The receptors come from a man aged 18 to 29 who had recovered from COVID-19.

The CDR3 nucleotides read TGTGCCAGCAGCTTAGTCGTTGCGGCGAACACCGGGGAGCTGTTTTTT. As protein: CASSLVVAANTGELFF. The rearrangement joins TRBV7-2 to TRBJ2-2; D unclear. The V gene's germline CDR1 is SGHTA and CDR2 FQGNSA. The CDR3 extends over 16 amino acids. Trimming removed 1 base from V and 0 bases from J, with 9 bases in between.

The rearrangement links TRBV10-3 to TRBJ2-2; TRBD2 matches at 12 bases. This CDR3 is 15 amino acids long. Germline CDR1 and CDR2: ENHRY and SYGVKD. Trimming at V came to 10 bases and at J to 4 bases, leaving 7 bases not matched to a gene. The CDR3 spells CASGLAGYGTGELFF. The CDR3 coding sequence is TGTGCCAGTGGACTAGCGGGGTACGGCACCGGGGAGCTGTTTTTT.

The chain couples TRBV5-6 to TRBJ1-2; the D is unclear. CDR1 SGHDT and CDR2 YYEEEE come from the germline V gene. The germline V and J ends were trimmed by 0 bases and 0 bases, with 6 bases remaining between them. This CDR3 spans 14 amino acids. The CDR3 spells CASSLGPANYGYTF. CDR3 coding DNA: TGTGCCAGCAGCTTGGGGCCAGCTAACTATGGCTACACCTTC.

This chain connects TRBV10-3 to TRBJ1-3; unclear D gene. CDR1 and CDR2 from the germline V gene are ENHRY and SYGVKD. V was shortened by 3 bases and J by 0 bases, with 6 bases between the two germline ends. The CDR3 runs 14 residues. The CDR3 DNA sequence: TGTGCCATCAGTGAAAGAGTCTCTGGAAACACCATATATTTT. It is translated as CAISERVSGNTIYF.

The chain combines TRBV20-1 with TRBJ2-7; D unresolved. The CDR3 length is 11 residues. Trimming stripped 7 bases from V and 1 base from J, with 8 bases between. The germline V gene encodes CDR1 DFQATT and CDR2 SNEGSKA (reference sequence). The CDR3: CSVLGSYEQYF. The DNA of the CDR3 is TGCAGTGTCCTCGGTTCCTACGAGCAGTACTTC.

The V gene is TRBV4-1, the J gene TRBJ1-1; D gene uncertain. Per germline, CDR1 MGHRA and CDR2 YSYEKL. Trimming cost V 4 bases and J 8 bases, with 17 bases left between them. CDR3 size: 14 residues. Here the CDR3 reads CASSRATPRAEAFF. CDR3 sequence (DNA): TGCGCCAGCAGCCGGGCCACTCCGCGGGCCGAAGCTTTCTTT.

The chain has TRBV5-1 and TRBJ1-4; unclear D gene. The V end lost 2 bases, the J end lost 0 bases, and 8 bases lay between the germline ends. The CDR3 spans 15 residues. CDR1 SGHRS and CDR2 YFSETQ come from the germline V gene. Here the CDR3 reads CASSFLDATNEKLFF. In nucleotides, the CDR3 is TGCGCCAGCAGCTTTCTAGATGCAACTAATGAAAAACTGTTTTTT.

The gene calls are TRBV5-6 and TRBJ2-3; tentative D call: TRBD2 (5 bases). V lost 5 bases to trimming and J lost 1 base, with 14 bases between them. Germline assignment: CDR1 SGHDT and CDR2 YYEEEE. This CDR3 has 15 amino acids. DNA for the CDR3: TGTGCCAGCAGTCTACTCACTAGAGGCACAGATACGCAGTATTTT. It yields the protein CASSLLTRGTDTQYF.

The rearrangement uses TRBV6-5 and TRBJ2-4, with TRBD2 identical over 14 bases. After removal of 6 bases from V and 8 bases from J, the junction contained 3 bases not matched to a gene. In germline, CDR1 is MNHEY, CDR2 SVGAGI. The CDR3 is 14 residues long. The CDR3 nucleotides are TGTGCCAGCAGGACTAGCGGGGGGGTCGACATTCAGTACTTC. This encodes CASRTSGGVDIQYF.

V is TRBV3-1 (or the pseudogene TRBV3-2) and J is TRBJ1-2, with 10 bases that match TRBD1. There are 15 residues in the CDR3. The J segment lost 6 bases and the V segment lost 2 bases, leaving 6 bases of the junction unmatched. Germline CDR1 and CDR2: LGHDT and YNNKEL (reference sequence). As DNA, the CDR3 is TGTGCCAGCAGCCAACCGGACAGGGGGGAAGATGGCTACACCTTC. Translating gives CASSQPDRGEDGYTF.

Here the CDR3 DNA reads TGCGCCAGCAGCACGGGACTAGGGGGGACTAGCACAGATACGCAGTATTTT. This gives the protein CASSTGLGGTSTDTQYF. V gene TRBV5-1 combines with J gene TRBJ2-3; TRBD2 matches 8 bases. Germline loops: CDR1 SGHRS, CDR2 YFSETQ. Losses at the gene ends were 4 bases for V and 0 bases for J; bases not matched to a gene: 10. The CDR3 covers 17 residues.

The rearrangement uses TRBV10-3 and TRBJ2-5, with TRBD1 matching 10 bases. The trim removed 5 bases at V and 5 bases at J, leaving 5 bases unmatched. This CDR3 has 14 amino acids. In germline, CDR1 is ENHRY, CDR2 SYGVKD. CDR3 nucleotides: TGTGCCATCAGTAGACAGGGGGCGCGGGAGACCCAGTACTTC. Protein sequence: CAISRQGARETQYF.

This clone was found once. V is TRBV24-1 and J is TRBJ1-2, with 10 bases fitting TRBD1. The CDR3 runs to 15 residues. V lost 7 bases, J lost 8 bases, and 12 bases stayed unmatched. Germline V gene sequence: CDR1 KGHDR, CDR2 SFDVKD. The CDR3 protein is CATRRDRGYGYGYTF. CDR3 DNA: TGTGCCACCAGGAGGGACAGGGGATATGGCTACGGCTACACCTTC.

The chain links TRBV7-9 to TRBJ2-3, with 8 bases fitting TRBD2. Germline V CDR1 and CDR2: SEHNR, FQNEAQ (reference sequence). The CDR3 consists of 13 residues. The CDR3 nucleotides read TGTGCAGCGGGGGCGGATAGCACAGATACGCAGTATTTT. It translates to CAAGADSTDTQYF.

For the CDR3, the DNA is TGTGCCAGCAGCCAACGGGACAGTGAGCAGTACTTC. As protein: CASSQRDSEQYF. V and J are TRBV3-1 (or the pseudogene TRBV3-2) and TRBJ2-7, with 7 bases aligning to TRBD1. The CDR3 contains 12 residues. Germline V gene data show CDR1 as LGHDT and CDR2 as YNNKEL (reference sequence). J gave up 7 bases and V 2 bases, and 2 bases lay outside the gene matches.

Concerning this clone: The junction differs from germline at one of its ends, possibly a read error. The CDR3 coding sequence is TGTGCCTGGAGTCACGGGAGTGTGGTTGACTTC. Protein product: CAWSHGSVVDF. The chain couples TRBV30 to TRBJ2-7, with TRBD2 as a possible D gene (6 bases). Germline lookup yields CDR1 GTSNPN and CDR2 SVGIG (reference sequence). This CDR3 has 11 amino acids.

The chain is built from TRBV2 and TRBJ1-3; D unresolved. CDR1 and CDR2 from the germline V gene are SNHLY and FYNNEI. The germline V and J ends were trimmed by 5 bases and 1 base, with 6 bases remaining between them. The CDR3 consists of 13 residues. In DNA form, the CDR3 reads TGTGCCAGCAGTAGGAGGTCTGGAAACACCATATATTTT. Its translation: CASSRRSGNTIYF.

The rearrangement links TRBV5-6 to TRBJ2-3; D gene unclear. CDR3 size: 15 residues. V shed 4 bases and J shed 0 bases, with 12 bases lying between them. Germline CDR1 SGHDT, CDR2 YYEEEE. CDR3 bases: TGTGCCAGCAGCCCTATCTGGGCCAGCACAGATACGCAGTATTTT. Encoded protein: CASSPIWASTDTQYF.

V and J are TRBV3-1 (or the pseudogene TRBV3-2) and TRBJ1-6; weak D call: TRBD1 (6 bases). The V and J ends lost 5 bases and 4 bases respectively, with 12 bases between them. The CDR3 covers 15 residues. Per the germline V gene, CDR1 is LGHDT and CDR2 is YNNKEL (reference sequence). The CDR3 is CASSEQGNYNSPLHF. CDR3 DNA: TGTGCCAGCAGCGAACAGGGTAATTATAATTCACCCCTCCACTTT.

The rearrangement links TRBV2 to TRBJ1-6, with 7 bases fitting TRBD1. The germline gives CDR1 SNHLY, CDR2 FYNNEI. Trimming at V came to 4 bases and at J to 6 bases, leaving 9 bases not matched to a gene. The CDR3 is 16 residues long. CDR3 sequence (DNA): TGTGCCAGCAGTGTGTCCCGACAGGGTCGTAATTCACCCCTCCACTTT. The encoded protein is CASSVSRQGRNSPLHF.

The V and J genes are TRBV27 and TRBJ2-5; D may be TRBD2 (6 bases). The V gene's germline CDR1 is MNHEY and CDR2 SMNVEV (reference sequence). The V end lost 8 bases, the J end lost 0 bases, and 13 bases lay between the germline ends. CDR3 size: 14 residues. The CDR3 here is CASRRDRYQETQYF. The DNA for the CDR3 is TGTGCCAGCCGGCGGGACCGGTACCAAGAGACCCAGTACTTC.